The rows below give T cell receptor beta chains drawn from one sample of a study of technical replicates of blood from a few donors. Clones were sequenced by immunoSEQ multiplex PCR, and TCRdb holds only the in-frame ones, with some missing. The sample contains 87,000 or so clones, under 95% of which appear only once. The sequencing sample was made of T cells isolated from PBMCs. The origin of the receptors is a human donor in good health. Both conserved end residues are part of each CDR3. Each record gives: CDR3 DNA, CDR3 protein, J gene, clone size, V gene, D gene. A D gene is named only where the DNA matches it firmly. Clone size is shown for a subset of rows, as once, few, many or a class of expanded clone.

CDR3 DNA: TGTGCCAGCAGCCGTCCGGGACAGGGAGACTATGGCTACACCTTC
CDR3 protein: CASSRPGQGDYGYTF
J gene: TRBJ1-2
clone size: NA
V gene: TRBV11-2
D gene: TRBD1

CDR3 DNA: TGTGCCAGCAGTTACCGAGACAGGCGGTCTGGCTACACCTTC
CDR3 protein: CASSYRDRRSGYTF
J gene: TRBJ1-2
clone size: NA
V gene: TRBV6-5
D gene: NA

CDR3 DNA: TGTGCCAGCAGCGTATCGCGGGAGGGAAGGAATGAGCAGTTCTTC
CDR3 protein: CASSVSREGRNEQFF
J gene: TRBJ2-1
clone size: NA
V gene: TRBV9
D gene: TRBD2

CDR3 DNA: TGTGCCAGCTCACTCACTACTCCAGGGGGCGAAGGACCCGGCTACACCTTC
CDR3 protein: CASSLTTPGGEGPGYTF
J gene: TRBJ1-2
clone size: NA
V gene: TRBV18
D gene: TRBD1

CDR3 DNA: TGCGCCAGCAGTCCCGGGGGGGCCGGTACGCAGTATTTT
CDR3 protein: CASSPGGAGTQYF
J gene: TRBJ2-3
clone size: NA
V gene: TRBV5-1
D gene: TRBD2

CDR3 DNA: TGTGCCAGCAGTCCCGGGACAGAAGCTTTCTTT
CDR3 protein: CASSPGTEAFF
J gene: TRBJ1-1
clone size: NA
V gene: TRBV6-5
D gene: NA

CDR3 DNA: TGTGCCAGCAGTTTAATAGGGGCTTCCTACAATGAGCAGTTCTTC
CDR3 protein: CASSLIGASYNEQFF
J gene: TRBJ2-1
clone size: NA
V gene: TRBV28
D gene: NA

CDR3 DNA: TGTGCCTGGAGCCCTGGGGGCCTTCACGGAGAAGCTTTCTTT
CDR3 protein: CAWSPGGLHGEAFF
J gene: TRBJ1-1
clone size: NA
V gene: TRBV30
D gene: NA

CDR3 DNA: TGTGCCAGTGGGACTAGCGGGGGGTTTAGCACAGATACGCAGTATTTT
CDR3 protein: CASGTSGGFSTDTQYF
J gene: TRBJ2-3
clone size: NA
V gene: TRBV27
D gene: TRBD2

CDR3 DNA: TGTGCCAGCAGTGATAGATCCGGCAGGGTTTTCGCTGAAGCTTTCTTT
CDR3 protein: CASSDRSGRVFAEAFF
J gene: TRBJ1-1
clone size: NA
V gene: TRBV6-1
D gene: NA

CDR3 DNA: TGTGCCAGTACCACGGACAGGGGACGCAATCAGCCCCAGCATTTT
CDR3 protein: CASTTDRGRNQPQHF
J gene: TRBJ1-5
clone size: NA
V gene: TRBV19
D gene: TRBD1

CDR3 DNA: TGTGCCAGCAGATTTAGCGGGGGGCGGGCCGGGGAGCTGTTTTTT
CDR3 protein: CASRFSGGRAGELFF
J gene: TRBJ2-2
clone size: NA
V gene: TRBV6-1
D gene: TRBD2

CDR3 DNA: TGTGCCAGCGGCTCCAGGGGGCCCCCTGAAGCTTTCTTT
CDR3 protein: CASGSRGPPEAFF
J gene: TRBJ1-1
clone size: NA
V gene: TRBV6-5
D gene: TRBD1

CDR3 DNA: TGTGCCAGCAGTGGTGGACAGGGAAACACCATATATTTT
CDR3 protein: CASSGGQGNTIYF
J gene: TRBJ1-3
clone size: NA
V gene: TRBV6-5
D gene: NA

CDR3 DNA: TGTGCCAGTAGTATTAGGACAGGGACCTATGGCTACACCTTC
CDR3 protein: CASSIRTGTYGYTF
J gene: TRBJ1-2
clone size: NA
V gene: TRBV19
D gene: TRBD1

CDR3 DNA: TGTGCCTGGAGTGTACCGGGGAATCAGCCCCAGCATTTT
CDR3 protein: CAWSVPGNQPQHF
J gene: TRBJ1-5
clone size: NA
V gene: TRBV30
D gene: NA

CDR3 DNA: TGTGCCAGCAGGCCACAGGGCTTCTCTGGAAACACCATATATTTT
CDR3 protein: CASRPQGFSGNTIYF
J gene: TRBJ1-3
clone size: NA
V gene: TRBV6-5
D gene: NA

CDR3 DNA: TGTGCCAGCACCGAAGGCAGGGGGAACACTGAAGCTTTCTTT
CDR3 protein: CASTEGRGNTEAFF
J gene: TRBJ1-1
clone size: NA
V gene: TRBV2
D gene: NA

CDR3 DNA: TGTGCCAGCAGCTCGACAGGGTTGTTTCAGCCCCAGCATTTT
CDR3 protein: CASSSTGLFQPQHF
J gene: TRBJ1-5
clone size: NA
V gene: TRBV7-9
D gene: TRBD1

CDR3 DNA: TGTGCCAGCAGCGTTCGGGACAGGGTGGGTGGCTACACCTTC
CDR3 protein: CASSVRDRVGGYTF
J gene: TRBJ1-2
clone size: NA
V gene: TRBV9
D gene: TRBD1

CDR3 DNA: TGCAGCGTTGAAAGTGAAATAGCGGGAGGCGTGGAGCAGTTCTTC
CDR3 protein: CSVESEIAGGVEQFF
J gene: TRBJ2-1
clone size: NA
V gene: TRBV29-1
D gene: TRBD2

CDR3 DNA: TGTGCCAGCTCCGCGACAGGAACCACTGAAGCTTTCTTT
CDR3 protein: CASSATGTTEAFF
J gene: TRBJ1-1
clone size: NA
V gene: TRBV18
D gene: NA

CDR3 DNA: TGTGCCAGCAGCTTAATTAGCCGGGGGGGAACCGGGGAGCTGTTTTTT
CDR3 protein: CASSLISRGGTGELFF
J gene: TRBJ2-2
clone size: NA
V gene: TRBV7-3
D gene: TRBD2

CDR3 DNA: TGCAGCGTTGAGACGGGTACTGGGGCCAACGTCCTGACTTTC
CDR3 protein: CSVETGTGANVLTF
J gene: TRBJ2-6
clone size: NA
V gene: TRBV29-1
D gene: NA

CDR3 DNA: TGTGCCAGCAGCCCAGGTCTCGGGGGAGGCTACAATGAGCAGTTCTTC
CDR3 protein: CASSPGLGGGYNEQFF
J gene: TRBJ2-1
clone size: NA
V gene: TRBV11-3
D gene: NA

CDR3 DNA: TGCGCCAGCAGCCAATTACTTTCCGAGCGGAACTCGGGCAAGAACACTGAAGCTTTCTTT
CDR3 protein: CASSQLLSERNSGKNTEAFF
J gene: TRBJ1-1
clone size: few
V gene: TRBV4-1
D gene: NA

CDR3 DNA: TGTGCCAGTAGTATCGGGGGACAGGGGGGCTACGAGCAGTACTTC
CDR3 protein: CASSIGGQGGYEQYF
J gene: TRBJ2-7
clone size: NA
V gene: TRBV19
D gene: TRBD1

CDR3 DNA: TGTGCCAGCAGCTTATGGCAAGGGGAGAACACTGAAGCTTTCTTT
CDR3 protein: CASSLWQGENTEAFF
J gene: TRBJ1-1
clone size: few
V gene: TRBV7-6
D gene: NA

CDR3 DNA: TGTGCCAGCAGCGTTACCCTACCGGGGACTAGCGGGGGCACCGGGGAGCTGTTTTTT
CDR3 protein: CASSVTLPGTSGGTGELFF
J gene: TRBJ2-2
clone size: NA
V gene: TRBV9
D gene: TRBD2

CDR3 DNA: TGTGCCAGCAGCTTCCCGACTAGCGGGAATGAGCAGTTCTTC
CDR3 protein: CASSFPTSGNEQFF
J gene: TRBJ2-1
clone size: NA
V gene: TRBV13
D gene: TRBD2

CDR3 DNA: TGTGCCAGAGCCTCATCCCGGGACTTAACTTGGGGGCAGTACTTC
CDR3 protein: CARASSRDLTWGQYF
J gene: TRBJ2-7
clone size: NA
V gene: TRBV21-1
D gene: NA

CDR3 DNA: TGCGCCAGCAGCTCGTTGACAGGACTGAACACTGAAGCTTTCTTT
CDR3 protein: CASSSLTGLNTEAFF
J gene: TRBJ1-1
clone size: NA
V gene: TRBV5-1
D gene: NA

CDR3 DNA: TGTGCCAGCTCTCGACCCTGGGGAGGTCAAGAGACCCAGTACTTC
CDR3 protein: CASSRPWGGQETQYF
J gene: TRBJ2-5
clone size: NA
V gene: TRBV18
D gene: NA

CDR3 DNA: TGTGCCAGCAGCTTTGGAGGCGGGGTGAACACCGGGGAGCTGTTTTTT
CDR3 protein: CASSFGGGVNTGELFF
J gene: TRBJ2-2
clone size: NA
V gene: TRBV5-4
D gene: NA

CDR3 DNA: TGCAGCGTGGCCGGGCTTAGTGGCGGGAGAAGCACAGATACGCAGTATTTT
CDR3 protein: CSVAGLSGGRSTDTQYF
J gene: TRBJ2-3
clone size: NA
V gene: TRBV29-1
D gene: TRBD2

CDR3 DNA: TGTGCCAGCTCACCACCTAGTGTATCAGGCGACTATGGCTACACCTTC
CDR3 protein: CASSPPSVSGDYGYTF
J gene: TRBJ1-2
clone size: NA
V gene: TRBV18
D gene: NA

CDR3 DNA: TGCAGCGTTGTGGGGGGACGGAGGGAAGGCTACACCTTC
CDR3 protein: CSVVGGRREGYTF
J gene: TRBJ1-2
clone size: NA
V gene: TRBV29-1
D gene: NA

CDR3 DNA: TGTGCCAGCTCACTACTAGCGGGAGCACGGTTTGATAATGAGCAGTTCTTC
CDR3 protein: CASSLLAGARFDNEQFF
J gene: TRBJ2-1
clone size: once
V gene: TRBV18
D gene: TRBD2

CDR3 DNA: TGCGCCAGCAGCCAAGGCGGCTTCGCGGGGGCAGCTGGAAACACCATATATTTT
CDR3 protein: CASSQGGFAGAAGNTIYF
J gene: TRBJ1-3
clone size: NA
V gene: TRBV4-1
D gene: NA

CDR3 DNA: TGTGCCAGCAGCATAGCGGGACAGGGGGTCGTTAGGACTGAAGCTTTCTTT
CDR3 protein: CASSIAGQGVVRTEAFF
J gene: TRBJ1-1
clone size: NA
V gene: TRBV7-8
D gene: TRBD1

CDR3 DNA: TGTGCCAGCAGCCCCCAAGGGTTCGAGGGCTATGGCTACACCTTC
CDR3 protein: CASSPQGFEGYGYTF
J gene: TRBJ1-2
clone size: once
V gene: TRBV7-2
D gene: NA

CDR3 DNA: TGTGCCAGCAGTGAATTGATGAGACATAATAATTCACCCCTCCACTTT
CDR3 protein: CASSELMRHNNSPLHF
J gene: TRBJ1-6
clone size: NA
V gene: TRBV6-1
D gene: NA

CDR3 DNA: TGTGCCAGCAGTGACTCGAGCGGGGGGGCCAATGAGCAGTTCTTC
CDR3 protein: CASSDSSGGANEQFF
J gene: TRBJ2-1
clone size: few
V gene: TRBV6-4
D gene: TRBD2

CDR3 DNA: TGTGCCAGCTCTTCGACTAGCGAGCCTTACAATGAGCAGTTCTTC
CDR3 protein: CASSSTSEPYNEQFF
J gene: TRBJ2-1
clone size: NA
V gene: TRBV18
D gene: TRBD2

CDR3 DNA: TGCGCCAGCAGCCAAGTGTCGCCTAGCGGGAGAAGCTCTCCCTACGAGCAGTACTTC
CDR3 protein: CASSQVSPSGRSSPYEQYF
J gene: TRBJ2-7
clone size: few
V gene: TRBV4-1
D gene: TRBD2

CDR3 DNA: TGTGCCAGCAGTGAAAGGCAGGGCGGCTATGGCTACACCTTC
CDR3 protein: CASSERQGGYGYTF
J gene: TRBJ1-2
clone size: NA
V gene: TRBV2
D gene: NA

CDR3 DNA: TGTGCCAGCAGTTCCCTAGCGGGGGGATTCTACAATGAGCAGTTCTTC
CDR3 protein: CASSSLAGGFYNEQFF
J gene: TRBJ2-1
clone size: NA
V gene: TRBV6-5
D gene: TRBD2

CDR3 DNA: TGTGCCAGCAGTCTGGGACAGCCGTACGAGCAGTACTTC
CDR3 protein: CASSLGQPYEQYF
J gene: TRBJ2-7
clone size: NA
V gene: TRBV28
D gene: TRBD1